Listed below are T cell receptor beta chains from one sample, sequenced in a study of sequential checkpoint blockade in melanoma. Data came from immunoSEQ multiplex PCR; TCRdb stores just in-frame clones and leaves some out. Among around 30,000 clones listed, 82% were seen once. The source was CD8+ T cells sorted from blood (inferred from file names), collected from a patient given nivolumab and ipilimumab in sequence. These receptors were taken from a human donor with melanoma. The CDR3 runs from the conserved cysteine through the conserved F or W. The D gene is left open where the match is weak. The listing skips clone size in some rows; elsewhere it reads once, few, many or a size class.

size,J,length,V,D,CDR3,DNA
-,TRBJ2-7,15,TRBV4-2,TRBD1,CASSQDRDSSYEQYF,TGTGCCAGCAGCCAAGATAGGGACAGTTCCTACGAGCAGTACTTC
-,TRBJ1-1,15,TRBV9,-,CASSKRQARDTEAFF,TGTGCCAGCAGCAAACGACAGGCTCGGGACACTGAAGCTTTCTTT
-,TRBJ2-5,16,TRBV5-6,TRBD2,CASSFLLAEGLRAQYF,TGTGCCAGCAGCTTCTTACTAGCGGAGGGACTCAGGGCCCAGTACTTC
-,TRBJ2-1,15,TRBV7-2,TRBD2,CASSRLAGGYNEQFF,TGTGCCAGCAGTCGACTAGCGGGAGGGTACAATGAGCAGTTCTTC
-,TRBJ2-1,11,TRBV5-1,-,CASSLYNEQFF,TGCGCCAGCAGCCTGTACAATGAGCAGTTCTTC
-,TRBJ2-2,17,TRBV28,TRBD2,CASSLAGGPANTGELFF,TGTGCCAGCAGTTTAGCGGGAGGGCCCGCGAACACCGGGGAGCTGTTTTTT
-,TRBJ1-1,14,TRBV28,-,CASSLRGADTEAFF,TGTGCCAGCAGTTTACGTGGAGCGGACACTGAAGCTTTCTTT
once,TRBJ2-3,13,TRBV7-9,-,CASSSPWEATQYF,TGTGCCAGCAGCTCCCCGTGGGAGGCGACGCAGTATTTT
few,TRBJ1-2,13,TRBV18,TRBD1,CASWEAGGSGYTF,TGTGCCAGCTGGGAAGCAGGGGGCTCTGGCTACACCTTC
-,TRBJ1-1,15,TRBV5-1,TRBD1,CASSFGQGLPTEAFF,TGCGCCAGCAGCTTTGGACAGGGGCTGCCCACTGAAGCTTTCTTT
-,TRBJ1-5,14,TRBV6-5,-,CASSSWGGNQPQHF,TGTGCCAGCAGTTCTTGGGGGGGCAATCAGCCCCAGCATTTT
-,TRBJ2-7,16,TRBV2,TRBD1,CASSPGAGTGPHEQYF,TGTGCCAGCAGCCCAGGGGCCGGGACAGGCCCCCACGAGCAGTACTTC
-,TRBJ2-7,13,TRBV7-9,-,CASSLASGAEQYF,TGTGCCAGCAGCTTAGCGTCGGGAGCCGAGCAGTACTTC
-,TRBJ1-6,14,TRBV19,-,CASSPGGIVSPLHF,TGTGCCAGTAGCCCCGGCGGGATAGTATCACCCCTCCACTTT
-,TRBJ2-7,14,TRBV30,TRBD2,CAWGGVSKPYEQYF,TGTGCCTGGGGGGGGGTATCGAAGCCCTACGAGCAGTACTTC
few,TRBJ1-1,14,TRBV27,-,CASSSGDINTEAFF,TGTGCCAGCAGTTCGGGAGACATCAACACTGAAGCTTTCTTT
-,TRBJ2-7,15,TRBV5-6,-,CASSPPRQGYHEQYF,TGTGCCAGCAGCCCACCCCGGCAGGGGTATCACGAGCAGTACTTC
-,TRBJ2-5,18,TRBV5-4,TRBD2,CASSLGTSGRARQETQYF,TGTGCCAGCAGCTTGGGGACTAGCGGGAGGGCGAGGCAAGAGACCCAGTACTTC
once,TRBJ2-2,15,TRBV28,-,CASSLVYRLTGELFF,TGTGCCAGCAGTTTAGTCTACAGGCTCACCGGGGAGCTGTTTTTT
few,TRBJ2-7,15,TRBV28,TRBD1,CASSPGTGFRREQYF,TGTGCCAGCAGCCCCGGGACAGGGTTCCGTCGGGAGCAGTACTTC
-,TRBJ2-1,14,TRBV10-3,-,CAISDTSVYNEQFF,TGTGCCATCAGTGACACTAGTGTCTACAATGAGCAGTTCTTC
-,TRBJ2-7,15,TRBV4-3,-,CASSPIYGQTYEQYF,TGCGCCAGCAGCCCAATTTACGGACAGACCTACGAGCAGTACTTC
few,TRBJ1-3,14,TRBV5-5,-,CASRPPGSGNTIYF,TGTGCCAGCAGACCACCGGGCTCTGGAAACACCATATATTTT
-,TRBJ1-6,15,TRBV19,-,CASSLTVAKFSPLHF,TGTGCCAGTAGTCTTACAGTGGCAAAATTTTCACCCCTCCACTTT
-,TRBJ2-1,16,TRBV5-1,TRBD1,CASSLPPGTAYNEQFF,TGCGCCAGCTCATTGCCACCCGGGACAGCCTACAATGAGCAGTTCTTC
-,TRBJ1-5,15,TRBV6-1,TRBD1,CASSTGGDRNQPQHF,TGTGCCAGCAGTACAGGGGGCGATCGCAATCAGCCCCAGCATTTT
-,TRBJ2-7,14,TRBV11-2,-,CASSRLVGSYEQYF,TGTGCCAGCAGCCGATTAGTTGGCTCCTACGAGCAGTACTTC
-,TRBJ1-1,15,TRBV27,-,CASSLQTGMNTEAFF,TGTGCCAGCAGTTTACAAACAGGGATGAACACTGAAGCTTTCTTT
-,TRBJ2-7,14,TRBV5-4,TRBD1,CASSSDRGVYEQYF,TGTGCCAGCAGCTCCGACAGGGGAGTCTACGAGCAGTACTTC
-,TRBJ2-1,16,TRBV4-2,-,CASSQDVAVSYNEQFF,TGTGCCAGCAGCCAAGACGTAGCGGTCTCCTACAATGAGCAGTTCTTC
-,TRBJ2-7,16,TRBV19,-,CASSSRAELYSYEQYF,TGTGCCAGTAGTAGCAGGGCCGAACTCTACTCCTACGAGCAGTACTTC
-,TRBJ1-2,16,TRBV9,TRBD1,CASSVGGTGLNYGYTF,TGTGCCAGCAGCGTAGGGGGGACAGGGCTTAACTATGGCTACACCTTC
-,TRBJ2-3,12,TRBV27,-,CASSLYRETQYF,TGTGCCAGCAGTCTATACAGGGAGACGCAGTATTTT
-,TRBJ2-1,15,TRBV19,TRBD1,CASTLQGMIYNEQFF,TGTGCCAGTACGCTACAGGGGATGATATACAATGAGCAGTTCTTC
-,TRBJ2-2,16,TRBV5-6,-,CASTNPTGLMIGELFF,TGTGCCAGCACAAATCCGACAGGTCTTATGATCGGGGAGCTGTTTTTT
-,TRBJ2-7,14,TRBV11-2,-,CASSFPAVSYEQYF,TGTGCCAGCAGCTTCCCAGCGGTCTCCTACGAGCAGTACTTC
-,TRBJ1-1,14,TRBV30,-,CAWTAGTLNTEAFF,TGTGCCTGGACGGCCGGGACACTGAACACTGAAGCTTTCTTT
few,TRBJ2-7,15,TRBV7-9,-,CASTRGGGVGYEQYF,TGTGCCAGCACCCGAGGGGGAGGGGTTGGCTACGAGCAGTACTTC
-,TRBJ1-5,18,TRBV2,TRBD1,CASSEALQGAEGNQPQHF,TGTGCCAGCAGTGAAGCGCTTCAGGGGGCAGAGGGCAATCAGCCCCAGCATTTT
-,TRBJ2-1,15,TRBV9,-,CASSLTGQHYNEQFF,TGTGCCAGCAGCCTCACAGGACAGCACTACAATGAGCAGTTCTTC
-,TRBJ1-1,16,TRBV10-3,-,CAIRGAGEGYNTEAFF,TGTGCCATCAGGGGAGCGGGGGAGGGGTACAACACTGAAGCTTTCTTT
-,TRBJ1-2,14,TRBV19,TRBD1,CASSSTGGFYGYTF,TGTGCCAGTAGTTCCACAGGGGGCTTCTATGGCTACACCTTC
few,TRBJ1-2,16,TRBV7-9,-,CASSPHHRVKEYGYTF,TGTGCCAGCAGTCCACACCACAGGGTAAAGGAGTATGGCTACACCTTC
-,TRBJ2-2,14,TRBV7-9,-,CASSPRTFTGELFF,TGTGCCAGCAGCCCAAGGACTTTTACCGGGGAGCTGTTTTTT
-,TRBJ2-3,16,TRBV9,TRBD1,CASSAPDRGHGDTQYF,TGTGCCAGCAGCGCACCGGACAGGGGGCACGGAGATACGCAGTATTTT
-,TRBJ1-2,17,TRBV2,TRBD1,CASSESPGQGANYGYTF,TGTGCCAGCAGTGAATCACCGGGACAGGGGGCGAACTATGGCTACACCTTC
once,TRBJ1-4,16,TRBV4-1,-,CASSPRAEEANEKLFF,TGCGCCAGCAGCCCGAGGGCAGAGGAGGCTAATGAAAAACTGTTTTTT
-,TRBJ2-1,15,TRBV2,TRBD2,CASKVAGGQYNEQFF,TGTGCCAGCAAAGTAGCGGGAGGACAATACAATGAGCAGTTCTTC
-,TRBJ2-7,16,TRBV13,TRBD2,CASSLGLAERDYEQYF,TGTGCCAGCAGCTTAGGACTAGCGGAGAGGGACTACGAGCAGTACTTC
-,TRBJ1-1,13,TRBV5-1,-,CASSPWTGTEAFF,TGCGCCAGCAGCCCATGGACGGGAACTGAAGCTTTCTTT
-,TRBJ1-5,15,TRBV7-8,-,CASSFSAGSNQPQHF,TGTGCCAGCAGCTTCTCGGCCGGGAGCAATCAGCCCCAGCATTTT